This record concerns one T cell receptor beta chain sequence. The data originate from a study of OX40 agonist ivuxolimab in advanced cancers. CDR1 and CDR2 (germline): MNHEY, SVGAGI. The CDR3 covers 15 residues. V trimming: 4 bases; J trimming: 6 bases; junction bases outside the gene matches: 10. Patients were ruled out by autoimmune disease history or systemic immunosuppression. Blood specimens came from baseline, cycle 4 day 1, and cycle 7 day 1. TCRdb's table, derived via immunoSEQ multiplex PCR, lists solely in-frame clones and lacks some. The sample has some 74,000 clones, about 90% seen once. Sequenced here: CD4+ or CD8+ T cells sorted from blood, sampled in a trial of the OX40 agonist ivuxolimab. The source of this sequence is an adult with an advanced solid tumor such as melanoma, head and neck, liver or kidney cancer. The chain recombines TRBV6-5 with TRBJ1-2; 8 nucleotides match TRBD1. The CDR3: CASSSGQGGIDGYTF. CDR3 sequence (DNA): TGTGCCAGCAGTTCCGGACAGGGAGGGATCGATGGCTACACCTTC.